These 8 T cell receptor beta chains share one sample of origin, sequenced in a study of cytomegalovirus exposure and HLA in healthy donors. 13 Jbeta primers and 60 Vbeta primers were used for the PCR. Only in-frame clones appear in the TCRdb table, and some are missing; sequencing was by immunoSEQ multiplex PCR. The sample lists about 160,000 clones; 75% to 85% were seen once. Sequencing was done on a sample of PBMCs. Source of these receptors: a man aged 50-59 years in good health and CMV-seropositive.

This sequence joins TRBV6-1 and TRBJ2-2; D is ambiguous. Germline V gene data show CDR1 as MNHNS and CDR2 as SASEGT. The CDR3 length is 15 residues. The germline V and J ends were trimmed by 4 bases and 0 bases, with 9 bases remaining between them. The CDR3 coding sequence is TGTGCCAGCAGTGTTGTCAGGACGAACACCGGGGAGCTGTTTTTT. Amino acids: CASSVVRTNTGELFF.

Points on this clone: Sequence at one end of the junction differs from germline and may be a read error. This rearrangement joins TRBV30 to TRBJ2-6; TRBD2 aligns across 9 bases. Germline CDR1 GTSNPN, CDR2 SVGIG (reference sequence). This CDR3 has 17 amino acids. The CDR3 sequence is CAGGGRVSLSGANVLTF. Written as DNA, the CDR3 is TGCGCGGGGGGGGGCAGGGTAAGCCTCTCTGGGGCCAACGTCCTGACTTTC.

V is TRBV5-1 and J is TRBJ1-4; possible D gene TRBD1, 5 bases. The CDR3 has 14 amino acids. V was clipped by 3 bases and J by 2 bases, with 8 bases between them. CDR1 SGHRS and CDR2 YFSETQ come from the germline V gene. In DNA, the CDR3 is TGCGCCAGCAGCTCAGGGAACACTAATGAAAAACTGTTTTTT. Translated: CASSSGNTNEKLFF.

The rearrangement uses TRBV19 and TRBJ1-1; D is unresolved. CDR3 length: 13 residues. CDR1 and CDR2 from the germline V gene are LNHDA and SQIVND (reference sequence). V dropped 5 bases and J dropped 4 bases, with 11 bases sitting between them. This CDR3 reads CASSPNGGTEAFF. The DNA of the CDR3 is TGTGCCAGTAGTCCAAACGGCGGCACTGAAGCTTTCTTT.

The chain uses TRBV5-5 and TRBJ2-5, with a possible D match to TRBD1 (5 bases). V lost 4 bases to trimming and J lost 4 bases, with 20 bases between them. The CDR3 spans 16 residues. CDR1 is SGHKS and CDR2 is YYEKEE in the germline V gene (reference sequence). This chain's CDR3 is CASSPPGAGYGETQYF. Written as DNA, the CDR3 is TGTGCCAGCAGCCCACCTGGGGCAGGGTATGGAGAGACCCAGTACTTC.

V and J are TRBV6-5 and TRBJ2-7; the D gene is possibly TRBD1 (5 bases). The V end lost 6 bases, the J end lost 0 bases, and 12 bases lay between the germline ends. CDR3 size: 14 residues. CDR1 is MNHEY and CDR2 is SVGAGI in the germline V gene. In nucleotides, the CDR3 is TGTGCCAGCAGCCGGCGGCAGGGCTCCTACGAGCAGTACTTC. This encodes CASSRRQGSYEQYF.

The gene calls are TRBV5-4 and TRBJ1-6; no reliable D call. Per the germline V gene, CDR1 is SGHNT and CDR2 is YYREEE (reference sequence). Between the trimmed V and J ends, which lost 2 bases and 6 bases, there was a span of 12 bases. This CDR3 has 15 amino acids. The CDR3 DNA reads TGTGCCAGCAGCTTACTTTCACAGAGTAATTCACCCCTCCACTTT. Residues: CASSLLSQSNSPLHF.

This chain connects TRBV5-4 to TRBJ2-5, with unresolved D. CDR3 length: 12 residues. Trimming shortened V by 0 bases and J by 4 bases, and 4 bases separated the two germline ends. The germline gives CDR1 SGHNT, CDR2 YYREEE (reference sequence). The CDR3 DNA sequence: TGTGCCAGCAGCTTGGATAGAGAGACCCAGTACTTC. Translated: CASSLDRETQYF.